The 30 T cell receptor beta chains below come from one sample, sequenced in a study of beta chain features in type 1 diabetes. Every bit of the isolated RNA underwent reverse transcription, so sequencing read expressed TCRB transcripts. TCRdb's table, derived via immunoSEQ multiplex PCR, lists solely in-frame clones and lacks some. The data contain about 620,000 clones, 15% to 17% of them singletons. Sequencing was done on a sample of naive CD4+ T cells from blood. The receptor set was obtained from a man younger than 30 in good health.

The J gene is TRBJ1-1, the V gene TRBV2; the match to TRBD1 covers 9 bases. The CDR3 covers 13 residues. V gave up 8 bases and J gave up 1 base; unmatched junction bases: 2. Per the germline V gene, CDR1 is SNHLY and CDR2 is FYNNEI. The CDR3 region has the DNA TGTGCCAGCTTGGACAGGGGGAACACTGAAGCTTTCTTT. As protein: CASLDRGNTEAFF.

This clone came up many times. The chain is built from TRBV10-3 and TRBJ2-1; D uncertain. The germline gives CDR1 ENHRY, CDR2 SYGVKD. There are 15 residues in the CDR3. Trimming took 2 bases from V and 8 from J, leaving 16 bases between them. The CDR3 spells CAISEGGIRADEQFF. The CDR3 DNA reads TGTGCCATCAGTGAGGGCGGTATCAGAGCCGATGAGCAGTTCTTC.

The rearrangement uses TRBV5-4 and TRBJ1-6; no clear D. There are 14 residues in the CDR3. Deletions cut 5 bases from V and 7 bases from J, with 13 bases between. CDR1 and CDR2 (germline): SGHNT, YYREEE (reference sequence). The CDR3 sequence is CASRSRTANSPLHF. The CDR3 DNA is TGTGCCAGCAGAAGCAGGACCGCAAATTCACCCCTCCACTTT.

The V gene is TRBV11-2, the J gene TRBJ2-3, with 10 nucleotides matching TRBD2. V was pared by 1 base and J by 4 bases, with 8 bases of the junction left unmatched. The CDR3 has 17 amino acids. Per germline, CDR1 SGHAT and CDR2 FQNNGV. CDR3 DNA sequence: TGTGCCAGCAGCTTAGTCGGCAGCGGGAGGGCCTCAGATACGCAGTATTTT. This codes for CASSLVGSGRASDTQYF.

This clone has more than one count but fewer than ten. This chain joins TRBV5-4 and TRBJ2-1, with D unresolved. The V gene's germline CDR1 is SGHNT and CDR2 YYREEE (reference sequence). This CDR3 has 17 residues. V lost 2 bases and J 8 bases, leaving 23 bases between the germline ends. This CDR3 is CASSFGDTVSFIYEQFF. DNA for the CDR3: TGTGCCAGCAGCTTCGGTGACACGGTCTCTTTTATCTATGAGCAGTTCTTC.

This clone was detected a few times. The chain joins TRBV30 to TRBJ1-1, with 9 bases matching TRBD1. Germline loops: CDR1 GTSNPN, CDR2 SVGIG (reference sequence). Trimming took 3 bases from V and 4 from J; bases not matched to a gene: 3. The CDR3 spans 13 residues. The CDR3 region has the DNA TGTGCCTGGAGCGGGACAGGGAGCACTGAAGCTTTCTTT. Its translation is CAWSGTGSTEAFF. The full variable domain, with the rest looked up from reference TRBV30 and TRBJ1-1, is SQTIHQWPATLVQPVGSPLSLECTVEGTSNPNLYWYRQAAGRGLQLLFYSVGIGQISSEVPQNLSASRPQDRQFILSSKKLLLSDSGFYLCAWSGTGSTEAFFGQGTRLTVV.

V usage is TRBV28 and J usage is TRBJ1-2; D is perhaps TRBD1 (5 bases). This CDR3 contains 15 residues. V was pared by 5 bases and J by 4 bases, with 17 bases between. Germline-derived CDR1 and CDR2 are MDHEN and SYDVKM. The CDR3 sequence is CASSPDGPRGYGYTF. The DNA for the CDR3 is TGTGCCAGCAGTCCCGACGGACCGAGGGGCTATGGCTACACCTTC.

This clone was picked up a small number of times. The gene calls are TRBV5-1 and TRBJ2-7, with a possible D match to TRBD1 (6 bases). Germline CDR1 and CDR2: SGHRS and YFSETQ. The V gene lost 3 bases and the J gene lost 5 bases, with 27 bases spanning the gap. The length of the CDR3 is 18 residues. The DNA for the CDR3 is TGCGCCAGCAGCTCCCGCCCCGGACAGTTGGCCCGTGAAGACGAGCAGTACTTC. This codes for CASSSRPGQLAREDEQYF.

The chain joins TRBV6-4 to TRBJ1-2, with 7 positions matching TRBD1. Germline CDR1 is MRHNA and CDR2 is SNTAGT. Germline trimming cut 6 bases from V and 7 bases from J; bases unmatched to any gene: 8. The CDR3 contains 13 residues. The CDR3 sequence is CASSDPGQLGYTF. CDR3 nucleotide sequence: TGTGCCAGCAGCGACCCGGGACAGCTTGGCTACACCTTC.

This chain connects TRBV6-5 to TRBJ2-5, with 9 bases matching TRBD2. Per the germline V gene, CDR1 is MNHEY and CDR2 is SVGAGI. The CDR3 runs 13 residues. Trimming at V came to 7 bases and at J to 7 bases, leaving 7 bases not matched to a gene. CDR3 loop: CASTPLAGTTQYF. The DNA for the CDR3 is TGTGCCAGCACCCCACTAGCGGGTACGACCCAGTACTTC.

This clone occurred a few times. V usage is TRBV6-6 and J usage is TRBJ1-5; the D gene is possibly TRBD1 (5 bases). Germline V lookup: CDR1 MNHNY, CDR2 SVGAGI (reference sequence). Trimming removed 4 bases from V and 3 bases from J, with 16 bases in between. The length of the CDR3 is 16 residues. CDR3 sequence: CASSSLGREDNQPQHF. The DNA for the CDR3 is TGTGCCAGCAGTTCCCTGGGCAGGGAGGACAATCAGCCCCAGCATTTT.

As concerns this clone: The sample holds other DNA sequences that translate to the same CDR3. The chain is built from TRBV9 and TRBJ1-3, with no clear D. The germline V gene has CDR1 SGDLS and CDR2 YYNGEE. The CDR3 contains 12 residues. Trimming shortened V by 2 bases and J by 4 bases, and 4 bases separated the two germline ends. The DNA of the CDR3 is TGTGCCAGCAGCGTTGACGGAAACACCATATATTTT. Its translation is CASSVDGNTIYF.

This clone appeared a few times. J is TRBJ2-5 and V is TRBV9; maybe TRBD2 (6 bases). V was trimmed by 0 bases and J by 1 base, leaving 16 bases between them. Germline assignment: CDR1 SGDLS and CDR2 YYNGEE. The CDR3 has 17 residues. CDR3 coding DNA: TGTGCCAGCAGCGTAGCTTCCATGGGAGGCGGCCAAGAGACCCAGTACTTC. Its protein is CASSVASMGGGQETQYF.

This clone appeared a few times. Other DNA sequences in the same sample also yield this CDR3. The chain has TRBV18 and TRBJ2-5; D remains unclear. Deletions cut 3 bases from V and 2 bases from J, with 4 bases between. The CDR3 covers 12 residues. CDR1 is KGHSH and CDR2 is LQKENI in the germline V gene. The DNA for the CDR3 is TGTGCCAGCTCACCTGGACAAGAGACCCAGTACTTC. Encoded protein: CASSPGQETQYF. Drawing the rest from reference TRBV18 and TRBJ2-5, the complete variable domain is NAGVMQNPRHLVRRRGQEARLRCSPMKGHSHVYWYRQLPEEGLKFMVYLQKENIIDESGMPKERFSAEFPKEGPSILRIQQVVRGDSAAYFCASSPGQETQYFGPGTRLLVL.

The chain has TRBV18 and TRBJ2-5; TRBD1 aligns across 10 bases. The ends lost 3 bases at V and 6 bases at J; junction bases unmatched: 13. Germline V CDR1 and CDR2: KGHSH, LQKENI. There are 17 residues in the CDR3. The CDR3 region has the DNA TGTGCCAGCTCACCTGTCTTGCTCCGGGACAGGGGAAAGACCCAGTACTTC. Translation gives CASSPVLLRDRGKTQYF. Full variable domain (outside the CDR3, taken from reference TRBV18 and TRBJ2-5): NAGVMQNPRHLVRRRGQEARLRCSPMKGHSHVYWYRQLPEEGLKFMVYLQKENIIDESGMPKERFSAEFPKEGPSILRIQQVVRGDSAAYFCASSPVLLRDRGKTQYFGPGTRLLVL.

A note on this clone: Other nucleotide sequences from this sample produce the same CDR3. V gene TRBV4-3 combines with J gene TRBJ2-7; 8 nucleotides line up with TRBD2. The germline V gene has CDR1 LGHNA and CDR2 YSLEER. With 0 bases clipped from V and 2 bases from J, the junction kept 6 bases outside the gene matches. This CDR3 spans 16 amino acids. The CDR3 spells CASSQDGVAGPYEQYF. Written as DNA, the CDR3 is TGCGCCAGCAGCCAAGATGGGGTAGCGGGGCCCTACGAGCAGTACTTC.

This clone came up a few times. This rearrangement joins TRBV30 to TRBJ2-1; D remains ambiguous. V was cut by 4 bases and J by 0 bases, with 19 bases left in between. The CDR3 length is 17 residues. Germline values: CDR1 GTSNPN, CDR2 SVGIG (reference sequence). The CDR3 sequence is CAWNCQRTSSSYNEQFF. CDR3 bases: TGTGCCTGGAATTGTCAGCGAACTTCGAGCTCCTACAATGAGCAGTTCTTC.

The chain couples TRBV6-1 to TRBJ2-1; 14 bases are a match to TRBD2. Germline CDR1 and CDR2: MNHNS and SASEGT. This CDR3 comprises 14 residues. V shed 10 bases, J shed 4 bases, and the junction held 3 bases outside the gene matches. CDR3 residues: CATRTSGGYNEQFF. In DNA form, the CDR3 reads TGTGCCACCCGGACTAGCGGGGGGTACAATGAGCAGTTCTTC.

This clone was seen more than once but under ten times. The V and J genes are TRBV7-9 and TRBJ1-1; TRBD1 might be the D (6 bases). V was cut by 5 bases and J by 3 bases, with 10 bases left in between. The CDR3 totals 13 residues. Germline V gene lookup returns CDR1 SEHNR and CDR2 FQNEAQ (reference sequence). The CDR3 loop reads CASSRRGDTEAFF. The CDR3 region has the DNA TGTGCCAGCAGCAGAAGGGGGGACACTGAAGCTTTCTTT.

This clone was observed a few times. The J gene is TRBJ1-6, the V gene TRBV7-2; D gene uncertain. Deletions cut 5 bases from V and 9 bases from J, with 11 bases between. The CDR3 has 13 residues. From germline, CDR1 is SGHTA and CDR2 FQGNSA. DNA of the CDR3: TGTGCCAGCAGCCCCCCCGCTCCTTCACCCCTCCACTTT. Translation gives CASSPPAPSPLHF.

This sequence joins TRBV6-1 and TRBJ2-6; TRBD2 might be the D (6 bases). There are 20 residues in the CDR3. V was pared by 0 bases and J by 1 base, with 19 bases between. CDR1 and CDR2 (germline): MNHNS, SASEGT. The CDR3 coding sequence is TGTGCCAGCAGTGAAGCGGTATGGGGGAGAGGGACTTCTGGGGCCAACGTCCTGACTTTC. Residues: CASSEAVWGRGTSGANVLTF.

CDR3 sequence (DNA): TGTGCCTGGAGTGTAATGGACAGGGGGGACGAGCAGTACTTC. This gives the protein CAWSVMDRGDEQYF. V gene TRBV30 combines with J gene TRBJ2-7; the match to TRBD1 covers 10 bases. CDR3 length: 14 amino acids. Germline V gives CDR1 GTSNPN, CDR2 SVGIG (reference sequence). The junction had 4 bases not matched to a gene; V was cut back by 0 bases and J by 5 bases.

This clone was seen a handful of times. J is TRBJ1-1 and V is TRBV7-3; 9 positions agree with TRBD1. This CDR3 has 18 amino acids. The germline gives CDR1 SGHTA, CDR2 FQGTGA. With V trimmed by 2 bases and J by 0 bases, 10 bases remained unmatched. CDR3 loop: CASSLPGTGRTLNTEAFF. The CDR3 bases are TGTGCCAGCAGCTTACCCGGGACAGGGAGGACCCTGAACACTGAAGCTTTCTTT. Filled out from reference TRBV7-3 and TRBJ1-1, the complete variable domain reads GAGVSQTPSNKVTEKGKYVELRCDPISGHTALYWYRQSLGQGPEFLIYFQGTGAADDSGLPNDRFFAVRPEGSVSTLKIQRTERGDSAVYLCASSLPGTGRTLNTEAFFGQGTRLTVV.

The table lists this clone with a few counts. The genes are TRBV9 and TRBJ1-4; D is unclear. From germline, CDR1 is SGDLS and CDR2 YYNGEE. This CDR3 has 12 residues. V gave up 0 bases and J gave up 6 bases, with 3 bases separating them. The CDR3 nucleotides read TGTGCCAGCAGCGTAGGCGATGAAAAACTGTTTTTT. Encoded protein: CASSVGDEKLFF.

V is TRBV6-6 and J is TRBJ2-5; the D is unclear. Germline V gene lookup returns CDR1 MNHNY and CDR2 SVGAGI (reference sequence). With 7 bases removed from V and 7 bases from J, the gap between germline ends came to 16 bases. CDR3 length: 13 residues. The CDR3 sequence: CASTPWEDGTQYF. Here the CDR3 DNA reads TGTGCCAGCACCCCTTGGGAAGACGGGACCCAGTACTTC.

V gene TRBV5-1 combines with J gene TRBJ1-1; D might be TRBD1 (5 bases). Trimming cost V 0 bases and J 4 bases, with 10 bases left between them. Germline V gene data show CDR1 as SGHRS and CDR2 as YFSETQ. The CDR3 runs to 14 residues. The chain's CDR3 is CASSLGDRSTEAFF. CDR3 nucleotide sequence: TGCGCCAGCAGCTTGGGGGACCGGAGCACTGAAGCTTTCTTT.

As for this clone: Other DNA sequences in the same sample also yield this CDR3. The chain links TRBV19 to TRBJ1-5, with D unclear. V was clipped by 3 bases and J by 1 base, with 7 bases between them. This CDR3 is built from 14 residues. The germline CDR1 and CDR2 sequences are LNHDA and SQIVND (reference sequence). DNA of the CDR3: TGTGCCAGTAGTATTTCGGGAAGCAATCAGCCCCAGCATTTT. It specifies CASSISGSNQPQHF.

The V call is TRBV15, the J call TRBJ1-1; 8 nucleotides match TRBD1. CDR1 LNHNV and CDR2 YYDKDF come from the germline V gene (reference sequence). Unmatched junction bases numbered 6, after V lost 5 bases and J lost 4 bases. This CDR3 contains 14 residues. The CDR3 is CATSRGTGGTEAFF. DNA of the CDR3: TGTGCCACCAGCCGAGGGACAGGCGGCACTGAAGCTTTCTTT.

A few counts support this clone. V is TRBV30 and J is TRBJ2-1, with D tentatively TRBD2 (7 bases). CDR3 length: 12 residues. Germline CDR1 and CDR2: GTSNPN and SVGIG (reference sequence). V lost 2 bases and J lost 9, with 11 bases in between. CDR3 DNA sequence: TGTGCCTGGAGTATGGGGGGGCGTGAGCAGTTCTTC. Translation: CAWSMGGREQFF.

The chain has TRBV6-6 and TRBJ1-1; perhaps TRBD1 as D (5 bases). V was trimmed by 7 bases and J by 7 bases, leaving 16 bases between them. Germline V gene data show CDR1 as MNHNY and CDR2 as SVGAGI (reference sequence). The CDR3 has 13 residues. CDR3 in amino acids: CASIKAPGGEAFF. CDR3 nucleotide sequence: TGTGCCAGCATAAAGGCGCCCGGGGGTGAAGCTTTCTTT.